What follows describes a single T cell receptor (beta chain). This entry belongs to a study of blood T cell repertoires in COVID-19. Sequencing was performed with immunoSEQ multiplex PCR; in TCRdb, only in-frame clones are kept and a portion is missing. The table has 270,000 or so clones, roughly 89% seen once. The trim removed 0 bases at V and 1 base at J, leaving 5 bases unmatched. Germline assignment: CDR1 LGHNA and CDR2 YNFKEQ. There are 16 residues in the CDR3. The receptor was isolated from a woman aged 30 to 39 with COVID-19, enrolled during active disease. Sequenced material: peripheral blood. The chain joins TRBV4-2 to TRBJ1-2; 7 nucleotides line up with TRBD1. The CDR3 bases are TGTGCCAGCAGCCAAGAAAGCCAGGGGGATAACTATGGCTACACCTTC. It translates to CASSQESQGDNYGYTF.